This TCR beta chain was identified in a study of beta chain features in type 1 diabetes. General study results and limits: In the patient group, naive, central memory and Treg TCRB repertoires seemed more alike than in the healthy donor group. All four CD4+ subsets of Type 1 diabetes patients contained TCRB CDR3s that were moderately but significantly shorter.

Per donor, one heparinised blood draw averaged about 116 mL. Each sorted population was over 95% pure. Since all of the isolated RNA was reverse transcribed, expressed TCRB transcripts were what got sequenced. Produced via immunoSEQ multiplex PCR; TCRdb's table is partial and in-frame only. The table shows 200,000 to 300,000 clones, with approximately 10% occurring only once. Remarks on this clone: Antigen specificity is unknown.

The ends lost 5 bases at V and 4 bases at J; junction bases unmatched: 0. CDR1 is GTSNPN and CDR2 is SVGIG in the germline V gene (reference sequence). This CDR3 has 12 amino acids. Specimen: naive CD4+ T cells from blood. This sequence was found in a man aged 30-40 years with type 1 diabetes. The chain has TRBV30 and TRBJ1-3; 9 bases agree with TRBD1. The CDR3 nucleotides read TGTGCCTGGGGGACAGGGGGAAACACCATATATTTT. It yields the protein CAWGTGGNTIYF.